These T cell receptor beta chains were read from a single sample in a study of T-cell reconstitution after alpha-beta-depleted transplantation in children. TCRdb re-called the PCR reads with MiXCR, one entry per CDR3 protein. In the table there are hundreds of thousands of distinct CDR3 sequences, under 15% of which are singletons. This specimen was PBMCs, mostly from graft donor cells, taken 360 days after TCRalphabeta/CD19-depleted stem cell transplant. The receptors here all came from a male patient between 10 and 17 years old who had a stem cell transplant for acute myeloid leukemia, so the T cells may come from the graft donor. Both conserved end residues are part of each CDR3.

cdr3_aa: CASRRRSSENSNQPQHF
v_call: TRBV6-1
j_call: TRBJ1-5
cdr3_length: 17

cdr3_aa: CASSNGGGPDTQYF
v_call: TRBV6-1
j_call: TRBJ2-3
cdr3_length: 14

cdr3_aa: CASSSIRWGAAFF
v_call: TRBV7-9
j_call: TRBJ1-1
cdr3_length: 13

cdr3_aa: CASSLGGGNGYEQYF
v_call: TRBV7-8
j_call: TRBJ2-7
cdr3_length: 15

cdr3_aa: CASSLPPSQLFF
v_call: TRBV28
j_call: TRBJ2-2
cdr3_length: 12

cdr3_aa: CASSLRGGGSYNEQFF
v_call: TRBV5-5
j_call: TRBJ2-1
cdr3_length: 16

cdr3_aa: CASSPALLAGGKANEQFF
v_call: TRBV28
j_call: TRBJ2-1
cdr3_length: 18

cdr3_aa: CASRPDSPFYEQYF
v_call: TRBV2
j_call: TRBJ2-7
cdr3_length: 14

cdr3_aa: CASSFDFTSSYNEQFF
v_call: TRBV6-2/TRBV6-3
j_call: TRBJ2-1
cdr3_length: 16

cdr3_aa: CASSRTGGEQFF
v_call: TRBV2
j_call: TRBJ2-1
cdr3_length: 12

cdr3_aa: CASRPGTSGGSYEQYF
v_call: TRBV4-3
j_call: TRBJ2-7
cdr3_length: 16

cdr3_aa: CSVGGLWSYNEQFF
v_call: TRBV29-1
j_call: TRBJ2-1
cdr3_length: 14

cdr3_aa: CSVEDGSAGGGFDEQFF
v_call: TRBV29-1
j_call: TRBJ2-1
cdr3_length: 17

cdr3_aa: CASRRLAGEETQYF
v_call: TRBV28
j_call: TRBJ2-5
cdr3_length: 14

cdr3_aa: CASSLTPWKSEQFF
v_call: TRBV27
j_call: TRBJ2-1
cdr3_length: 14

cdr3_aa: CASSQDITSGVNTGELFF
v_call: TRBV4-3
j_call: TRBJ2-2
cdr3_length: 18

cdr3_aa: CSARPTSTGELFF
v_call: TRBV20-1
j_call: TRBJ2-2
cdr3_length: 13

cdr3_aa: CSARDSPVGAFF
v_call: TRBV20-1
j_call: TRBJ1-1
cdr3_length: 12

cdr3_aa: CASSPGTGGGHYEQYF
v_call: TRBV5-6
j_call: TRBJ2-7
cdr3_length: 16

cdr3_aa: CAWRQGVDQPQHF
v_call: TRBV30
j_call: TRBJ1-5
cdr3_length: 13

cdr3_aa: CASSLGRTGVARAKNIQYF
v_call: TRBV5-4
j_call: TRBJ2-4
cdr3_length: 19

cdr3_aa: CASSPQGNYEQYF
v_call: TRBV28
j_call: TRBJ2-7
cdr3_length: 13

cdr3_aa: CASSLGGQGFHEQYF
v_call: TRBV11-3
j_call: TRBJ2-7
cdr3_length: 15

cdr3_aa: CASSSTGCRELFF
v_call: TRBV7-9
j_call: TRBJ2-2
cdr3_length: 13

cdr3_aa: CASSLIGRGGGAKNIQYF
v_call: TRBV28
j_call: TRBJ2-4
cdr3_length: 18

cdr3_aa: CASSLDWGNEQFF
v_call: TRBV7-9
j_call: TRBJ2-1
cdr3_length: 13

cdr3_aa: CASSLVGRGYNEQFF
v_call: TRBV7-9
j_call: TRBJ2-1
cdr3_length: 15

cdr3_aa: CASRRESGETQYF
v_call: TRBV12-3/TRBV12-4
j_call: TRBJ2-5
cdr3_length: 13

cdr3_aa: CAGSDFRKNTGELFF
v_call: TRBV28
j_call: TRBJ2-2
cdr3_length: 15

cdr3_aa: CASSFLGLAGVGNEQFF
v_call: TRBV27
j_call: TRBJ2-1
cdr3_length: 17

cdr3_aa: CASSLLPQGTGANVLTF
v_call: TRBV3-1
j_call: TRBJ2-6
cdr3_length: 17

cdr3_aa: CAISRTDGTSGSAGEQFF
v_call: TRBV10-3
j_call: TRBJ2-1
cdr3_length: 18

cdr3_aa: CASSQRAGGTEQYF
v_call: TRBV7-3
j_call: TRBJ2-7
cdr3_length: 14

cdr3_aa: CASSFLAGGANIQYF
v_call: TRBV7-2
j_call: TRBJ2-4
cdr3_length: 15

cdr3_aa: CASSYSRTGGVKTQYF
v_call: TRBV6-5
j_call: TRBJ2-5
cdr3_length: 16

cdr3_aa: CAIIDKGSYNEQFF
v_call: TRBV10-3
j_call: TRBJ2-1
cdr3_length: 14

cdr3_aa: CSATRTGNQPQHF
v_call: TRBV20-1
j_call: TRBJ1-5
cdr3_length: 13

cdr3_aa: CAIRPGLAGGVYNEQFF
v_call: TRBV10-3
j_call: TRBJ2-1
cdr3_length: 17

cdr3_aa: CATSDSGGGGTYEQYF
v_call: TRBV24-1
j_call: TRBJ2-7
cdr3_length: 16

cdr3_aa: CASSWDRLGFSYEQYF
v_call: TRBV5-4
j_call: TRBJ2-7
cdr3_length: 16

cdr3_aa: CASSSFVYGYTF
v_call: TRBV18
j_call: TRBJ1-2
cdr3_length: 12

cdr3_aa: CSALGLPTDTQYF
v_call: TRBV20-1
j_call: TRBJ2-3
cdr3_length: 13

cdr3_aa: CASSLSGGRNIQYF
v_call: TRBV12-3/TRBV12-4
j_call: TRBJ2-4
cdr3_length: 14

cdr3_aa: CSAGPRTSTDTQYF
v_call: TRBV20-1
j_call: TRBJ2-3
cdr3_length: 14

cdr3_aa: CASSRSRDRVANTGELFF
v_call: TRBV18
j_call: TRBJ2-2
cdr3_length: 18

cdr3_aa: CASSLAPGSSYNEQFF
v_call: TRBV5-5
j_call: TRBJ2-1
cdr3_length: 16

cdr3_aa: CASGGGGRTNEKLFF
v_call: TRBV28
j_call: TRBJ1-4
cdr3_length: 15

cdr3_aa: CASSLRDTGELFF
v_call: TRBV5-5
j_call: TRBJ2-2
cdr3_length: 13

cdr3_aa: CATSRVPGQATGELFF
v_call: TRBV15
j_call: TRBJ2-2
cdr3_length: 16

cdr3_aa: CATSRAGENTEAFF
v_call: TRBV15
j_call: TRBJ1-1
cdr3_length: 14

cdr3_aa: CSARGMGQLYEQYF
v_call: TRBV20-1
j_call: TRBJ2-7
cdr3_length: 14

cdr3_aa: CASSLELAGGRETQYF
v_call: TRBV7-2
j_call: TRBJ2-5
cdr3_length: 16

cdr3_aa: CASSSSPFWSGNTIYF
v_call: TRBV27
j_call: TRBJ1-3
cdr3_length: 16

cdr3_aa: CASSRAVGTSGNEQFF
v_call: TRBV4-2
j_call: TRBJ2-1
cdr3_length: 16